The present entry profiles one T cell receptor beta chain with its context. Relative to the germline gene, one junction end is altered; a read error may explain this. This sample was included in a study of blood T cell repertoires in COVID-19. Study details: Sample material is recorded as cDNA or gDNA derived from T cells, B-cell-depleted T cells, or PBMCs.

Clones were sequenced by immunoSEQ multiplex PCR, and TCRdb holds only the in-frame ones, with some missing. The data contain 180,000 or so clones, approximately 87% of them singletons. Specimen: peripheral blood. This receptor was obtained from a woman in her sixties or seventies with COVID-19, enrolled during active disease.

This chain's CDR3 is CASSQGLAGSSSYNEQFF. The CDR3 coding sequence is TGTGCTAGCAGCCAGGGACTAGCGGGTTCGAGCTCCTACAATGAGCAGTTCTTC. This chain connects TRBV7-7 to TRBJ2-1; TRBD2 matches at 12 bases. This CDR3 contains 18 residues. Germline V gene data show CDR1 as SSHAT and CDR2 as FNYEAQ (reference sequence).